The 24 T cell receptor beta chains presented below share a single source sample, sequenced in a study. TCRdb used MiXCR to reprocess the 5' RACE reads, holding one entry per CDR3 protein. Counted here are some 62,000 distinct CDR3 sequences, less than 25% occurring once; the ten biggest clones make up 2.5% to 3%. The sample comprised memory CD4+ T cells sorted from a lymph node. The subset denotes: memory CD4+ T cells, CD4+CD45RO+CD25-. The receptor set was obtained from a female donor with breast cancer.

This clonotype occurred a few times. The rearrangement uses TRBV27 and TRBJ2-7; 9 bases line up with TRBD1. Germline loops: CDR1 MNHEY, CDR2 SMNVEV (reference sequence). The CDR3 contains 14 residues. Trimming removed 5 bases from V and 3 bases from J; junction bases left unmatched: 5. This chain's CDR3 is CASSTDRGFYEQYF. The CDR3 DNA reads as TGTGCCAGCAGTACGGACAGGGGCTTCTACGAGCAGTACTTC.

Concerning this clonotype itself: This is likely a read error, given that the CDR3 carries no conserved phenylalanine or tryptophan at its end. This chain links TRBV9 with TRBJ2-6; D is unresolved. The CDR3 is 15 residues long. Trimming removed 4 bases from V and 4 bases from J, with 12 bases in between. The germline CDR1 and CDR2 sequences are SGDLS and YYNGEE. CDR3 DNA sequence: TGTGCCAGCAGCCCACTTTCGGGCGGGGCCAACGTCCTGACTTGC. Translated, it gives CASSPLSGGANVLTC.

Regarding this clonotype: A read error is possible here, since a much larger clone lies one base away. The V gene is TRBV7-9, the J gene TRBJ2-3, with 10 nucleotides matching TRBD2. Germline-derived CDR1 and CDR2 are SEHNR and FQNEAQ (reference sequence). Trimming at V came to 0 bases and at J to 4 bases, leaving 4 bases not matched to a gene. This CDR3 region has 16 residues. This CDR3 is CASSLAPGLASDTQYF. The CDR3 DNA reads TGTGCCAGCAGCTTAGCCCCGGGACTAGCGTCAGATACGCAGTATTTT.

The chain links TRBV7-2 to TRBJ1-1; D is unresolved. The V gene lost 1 base and the J gene lost 7 bases, with 7 bases spanning the gap. Germline values: CDR1 SGHTA, CDR2 FQGNSA. This CDR3 has 12 amino acids. The CDR3: CASSLVRREAFF. CDR3 DNA sequence: TGTGCCAGCAGCTTAGTCCGCCGTGAAGCTTTCTTT.

This clonotype was counted many times. The genes are TRBV7-9 and TRBJ2-3; TRBD1 or TRBD2 may be the D gene (5 bases each). Germline CDR1 SEHNR, CDR2 FQNEAQ (reference sequence). Trimming cost V 3 bases and J 3 bases, with 16 bases left between them. This CDR3 contains 16 residues. In DNA, the CDR3 is TGTGCCAGCAGCTTCATTTCCGGGACGGGTACAGATACGCAGTATTTT. The encoded protein is CASSFISGTGTDTQYF.

The chain is built from TRBV7-9 and TRBJ1-1, with D uncertain. This CDR3 comprises 14 residues. CDR1 SEHNR and CDR2 FQNEAQ come from the germline V gene (reference sequence). Trimming pared 5 bases from V and 7 bases from J, leaving 17 bases between. This chain's CDR3 is CASSLQNRGDEAFF. CDR3 DNA sequence: TGTGCCAGCAGCCTTCAAAACCGGGGAGATGAAGCTTTCTTT.

This clonotype was detected a few times. V and J are TRBV10-3 and TRBJ2-1, with 11 bases lining up with TRBD2. Germline-derived CDR1 and CDR2 are ENHRY and SYGVKD. V gave up 6 bases and J gave up 5 bases; unmatched junction bases: 6. The CDR3 has 15 amino acids. CDR3 in DNA: TGTGCCATCAGCAGGACTAGCGGGTCCGACAATGAGCAGTTCTTC. This sequence encodes CAISRTSGSDNEQFF.

The chain carries TRBV7-9 and TRBJ2-2, with D possibly being TRBD2 (6 bases). The length of the CDR3 is 16 residues. V lost 4 bases and J lost 4, with 16 bases in between. Germline lookup yields CDR1 SEHNR and CDR2 FQNEAQ (reference sequence). The CDR3 DNA sequence: TGTGCCAGCAGCTCCTACGGGGGTAAAGGCACCGGGGAGCTGTTTTTT. The encoded protein is CASSSYGGKGTGELFF. Based on the CDR3 plus reference TRBV7-9 and TRBJ2-2, the full variable domain is DTGVSQNPRHKITKRGQNVTFRCDPISEHNRLYWYRQTLGQGPEFLTYFQNEAQLEKSRLLSDRFSAERPKGSFSTLEIQRTEQGDSAMYLCASSSYGGKGTGELFFGEGSRLTVL.

Worth noting for this clonotype: This may stem from a read error, because a much larger clone lies one nucleotide away. This chain uses TRBV24-1 with TRBJ1-2; 7 nucleotides align to TRBD1. The CDR3 is 13 residues long. V lost 4 bases to trimming and J lost 7 bases; unmatched junction nucleotides: 5. Germline V gives CDR1 KGHDR, CDR2 SFDVKD. CDR3 nucleotides: TGTGCCACCAGTGAAACAGGGGAGACTGGCTACACCTTC. Protein: CATSETGETGYTF.

The genes are TRBV5-1 and TRBJ1-3; perhaps TRBD1 as D (6 bases). The germline V gene has CDR1 SGHRS and CDR2 YFSETQ. This CDR3 is 17 amino acids long. V gave up 0 bases and J gave up 0 bases, with 13 bases separating them. The CDR3 is CASSLATGGSSGNTIYF. DNA for the CDR3: TGCGCCAGCAGCTTGGCGACGGGGGGCTCCTCTGGAAACACCATATATTTT. Together with reference TRBV5-1 and TRBJ1-3, the CDR3 gives the full variable domain: KAGVTQTPRYLIKTRGQQVTLSCSPISGHRSVSWYQQTPGQGLQFLFEYFSETQRNKGNFPGRFSGRQFSNSRSEMNVSTLELGDSALYLCASSLATGGSSGNTIYFGEGSWLTVV.

The chain is built from TRBV9 and TRBJ2-3; D is perhaps TRBD2 (5 bases). Germline-derived CDR1 and CDR2 are SGDLS and YYNGEE. The CDR3 has 14 amino acids. Trimming cost V 2 bases and J 4 bases, with 11 bases left between them. The CDR3 here is CASSVTRESDTQYF. DNA of the CDR3: TGTGCCAGCAGCGTTACCCGGGAATCAGATACGCAGTATTTT.

This clonotype was picked up a small number of times. V gene TRBV5-6 combines with J gene TRBJ1-1; 8 bases are shared with TRBD1. V was pared by 5 bases and J by 6 bases, with 3 bases of the junction left unmatched. Per the germline V gene, CDR1 is SGHDT and CDR2 is YYEEEE. There are 12 residues in the CDR3. The CDR3 nucleotides read TGTGCCAGCAGGCGGACAGGGTCTGAAGCTTTCTTT. Its protein is CASRRTGSEAFF.

Details on this clonotype: A much more abundant neighbour one base away suggests this may be a read error. The gene calls are TRBV7-2 and TRBJ2-6; D unclear. V lost 0 bases, J lost 5 bases, and 8 bases lay in between. CDR1 SGHTA and CDR2 FQGNSA come from the germline V gene. CDR3 size: 15 residues. CDR3 nucleotide sequence: TGTGCCAGCAGCTTAGCGCTAGGGAGGGCCAACGTCCTGACTTTC. This codes for CASSLALGRANVLTF.

This clonotype has at least ten counts. V usage is TRBV6-5 and J usage is TRBJ2-3; TRBD1 is a possible D gene (5 bases). This CDR3 has 11 residues. V was pared by 6 bases and J by 5 bases, with 6 bases between. The germline V gene encodes CDR1 MNHEY and CDR2 SVGAGI. CDR3 region: CASRGQDTQYF. The CDR3 DNA reads as TGTGCCAGCAGGGGGCAAGATACGCAGTATTTT.

This sequence joins TRBV12-3 or TRBV12-4 and TRBJ2-7; TRBD1 agrees at 8 bases. The CDR3 totals 12 residues. V was clipped by 7 bases and J by 2 bases; unmatched bases: 1. CDR3 in DNA: TGTGCCAGCAAGACAGGGGCCTACGAGCAGTACTTC. Its translation is CASKTGAYEQYF.

Worth noting for this clonotype: A junction boundary mismatches the germline segment, possibly from a read error. As DNA, the CDR3 is TGCAGGGCTAGAAAAGCAGGGGGGTATACTGAAGCTTTCTTT. Protein product: CRARKAGGYTEAFF. This chain links TRBV20-1 with TRBJ1-1; 7 bases are shared with TRBD1. The CDR3 extends over 14 amino acids. Germline V gives CDR1 DFQATT, CDR2 SNEGSKA (reference sequence).

The chain has TRBV28 and TRBJ2-7; 10 bases fit TRBD2. V dropped 4 bases and J dropped 0; count of bases not matched to a gene: 9. The V gene's germline CDR1 is MDHEN and CDR2 SYDVKM. CDR3 length: 17 amino acids. The CDR3 bases are TGTGCCAGCAGTTACGTGATAGCGGGAGGAACCTCCTACGAGCAGTACTTC. Amino acids: CASSYVIAGGTSYEQYF.

This clonotype was observed a few times. This chain links TRBV6-5 with TRBJ1-1; TRBD1 matches 7 bases. Looked up from germline, CDR1 is MNHEY and CDR2 is SVGAGI. The CDR3 contains 13 residues. V was clipped by 6 bases and J by 5 bases; unmatched bases: 6. CDR3 sequence (DNA): TGTGCCAGCAGCCAAACAGGGGTTACTGAAGCTTTCTTT. It is translated as CASSQTGVTEAFF.

This chain links TRBV7-6 with TRBJ2-1; tentative D call: TRBD2 (6 bases). The CDR3 is 16 amino acids. The germline V and J ends were trimmed by 1 base and 2 bases, with 12 bases remaining between them. The germline CDR1 and CDR2 sequences are SGHVS and FNYEAQ. In DNA, the CDR3 is TGTGCCAGCAGCTTAGACTCGGGAGCAACCTACAATGAGCAGTTCTTC. Translation gives CASSLDSGATYNEQFF.

The rearrangement uses TRBV4-3 and TRBJ2-3; no clear D. The CDR3 is 14 residues long. CDR1 LGHNA and CDR2 YSLEER come from the germline V gene. Trimming removed 11 bases from V and 1 base from J, with 16 bases in between. The CDR3 coding sequence is TGCGCCGCAGGAGCGACTGTCGGCACAGATACGCAGTATTTT. Amino acid sequence: CAAGATVGTDTQYF.

J is TRBJ2-1 and V is TRBV6-1; TRBD2 might be the D (5 bases). The V and J ends lost 7 bases and 2 bases respectively, with 12 bases between them. The CDR3 runs 14 residues. CDR1 is MNHNS, CDR2 SASEGT, per germline. CDR3 DNA sequence: TGTGCCAGCACCGTCGACGGGGCCTACAATGAGCAGTTCTTC. Its translation is CASTVDGAYNEQFF.

The table lists this clonotype with a few counts. This CDR3 is CSARPLAGSYNEQFF. CDR3 coding DNA: TGCAGTGCTAGGCCACTAGCGGGGTCCTACAATGAGCAGTTCTTC. The J gene is TRBJ2-1, the V gene TRBV20-1, with 10 bases identical to TRBD2. Germline lookup yields CDR1 DFQATT and CDR2 SNEGSKA (reference sequence). This CDR3 has 15 residues. J gave up 1 base and V 3 bases, and 3 bases lay outside the gene matches.

The J gene is TRBJ1-4, the V gene TRBV2, with D perhaps TRBD1 (6 bases). The V end was cut by 4 bases, the J end by 7 bases, with 10 bases between. Looked up from germline, CDR1 is SNHLY and CDR2 is FYNNEI. The CDR3 covers 13 residues. The CDR3, as DNA: TGTGCCAGCAGTGCAGGGGATGGTGAAAAACTGTTTTTT. This gives the protein CASSAGDGEKLFF.

A few counts support this clonotype. V gene TRBV7-9 combines with J gene TRBJ1-1; D remains ambiguous. This CDR3 is 13 amino acids long. V shed 3 bases and J shed 3 bases, with 8 bases lying between them. From germline, CDR1 is SEHNR and CDR2 FQNEAQ (reference sequence). The CDR3, as DNA: TGTGCCAGCAGCTTGAAGAGAGACACTGAAGCTTTCTTT. Its protein is CASSLKRDTEAFF.